The source of this TCR beta chain is a study of early stage breast cancer tumors. Measured with immunoSEQ multiplex PCR; TCRdb has only the in-frame clones, and not every one. The sample includes more than 65,000 clones, around 80% of them seen just once. This clone was seen a handful of times. The antigen is not known. Study-wide results and caveats: Commonly generated sequences made up most enriched TCRB sequences shared between patients. Compared with adjacent normal breast tissue, tumors showed about 2.5-fold greater T cell density and higher clonality. Comparing each tissue with blood distinguished tumor from normal in about 90% of the 16 patients.

The CDR3 covers 12 residues. Germline loops: CDR1 KGHSH, CDR2 LQKENI. The V end lost 0 bases, the J end lost 9 bases, and 9 bases lay between the germline ends. V is TRBV18 and J is TRBJ2-7; D remains ambiguous. The receptor's source is a person aged 40-50 years with breast cancer. The sequencing sample was made of blood. CDR3 amino acids: CASSPPLSAQYF. CDR3 DNA: TGTGCCAGCTCACCACCTTTGTCAGCGCAGTACTTC.